The T cell receptor beta chain under discussion was sequenced for a study of T-cell memory formation after mild COVID-19 (dated by TCRdb to about 2021). About the investigation overall: Most TCR sequence clusters were specific to one of the two donors. In a couple of donors, T-cell clones that expanded and contracted after mild COVID-19 were tracked by sequencing TCRalpha and TCRbeta repertoires over time. Two young, previously healthy adult volunteers made up the cohort, one male and one female. The investigation overall reported the following: Clones contracting from day 15 to 85 had balanced CD4/CD8 phenotypes, while a second wave expanding from day 15 to 37 was biased towards CD4+. The study covered only a couple of mild cases, and larger cohorts including severe cases with pre-infection samples were considered necessary. Contracting CD4+ clones were located mainly in the CM and EM memory subsets, whereas CD8+ clones were found to be enriched in EMRA. The second-wave clones that peaked on day 37 were not confirmed to be SARS-CoV-2 specific. Some responding clones were detected in pre-infection memory, suggesting pre-existing cross-reactive memory T cells joined the SARS-CoV-2 response.

This clonotype was observed a single time. Its antigen remains undetermined. No qualities accompany the bases; no much larger clone lies one base away. One read amounts to weak evidence. Ficoll-Paque density gradient centrifugation was the method used to isolate PBMCs. V trim: 1 base; J trim: 6 bases; unmatched bases: 11. CDR1 and CDR2 were assigned from the germline V gene (reference sequence) as DFQATT and SNEGSKA. Reading from cysteine to phenylalanine, the CDR3 counts 16 amino acids. Just the 48-base CDR3 DNA is kept, in frame starting at base 1. These reads were obtained on an Illumina NovaSeq 6000. cDNA libraries for TCRalpha and TCRbeta were prepared by 5'RACE using constant-segment primers, with sample barcodes and unique molecular identifiers added. Trizol reagent was used to extract RNA from every sample. The libraries were amplified in two PCR steps, and the second step added a second sample barcode and Illumina TruSeq adapters. Sequencing of the libraries was done on an Illumina NovaSeq, producing 2 x 150 bp paired-end reads. As for how the authors treated the data: With migec v1.2.7, reads were demultiplexed and then collapsed into UMI-guided consensus sequences. Using mixcr v2.1.11, UMI consensuses were aligned to TRA and TRB V and J templates and then assembled into clonotypes. Clonotypes were classified as expanded or contracted when called significant by both edgeR and NoisET, with noise models trained on biological replicates. For edgeR calls, a false discovery rate-adjusted p below 0.01 and a log2 fold-change threshold of 1 were applied. As an exploratory analysis of dynamics, PCA with hierarchical clustering was applied to max-normalized trajectories of the 1000 most abundant clonotypes. Separately sequenced CD4+ and CD8+ repertoires were used to assign the CD4 or CD8 phenotype of responding clones. TCRdb cleaned the public reads at Q25 with fastp, built clones with MiXCR and kept in-frame beta chains. Under each unique CDR3 protein, matching rows form one entry showing the most common genes and DNA. None of the V and J calls come from the authors' own analysis; TCRdb made them. This sample holds around 500,000 distinct CDR3 sequences; 18% were observed only once. The ten most abundant clones make up over 9% of the sample.

This chain is built from TRBV20-1 and TRBJ2-7; the central 11 bases match TRBD2. The sequence was collected from an adult woman who had mild COVID-19 (a few samples of this study predate the infection). The sample titles of this study are shuffled in the database, so cell type and time point are left out; the donor was told from shared clones. Input material: PBMCs or a T cell subset sorted from them (not recorded which). The CDR3 loop reads CSARGLLAGAASEQYF. The nucleotide sequence reads TGCAGTGCTAGAGGACTACTAGCGGGAGCTGCGAGCGAGCAGTACTTC.